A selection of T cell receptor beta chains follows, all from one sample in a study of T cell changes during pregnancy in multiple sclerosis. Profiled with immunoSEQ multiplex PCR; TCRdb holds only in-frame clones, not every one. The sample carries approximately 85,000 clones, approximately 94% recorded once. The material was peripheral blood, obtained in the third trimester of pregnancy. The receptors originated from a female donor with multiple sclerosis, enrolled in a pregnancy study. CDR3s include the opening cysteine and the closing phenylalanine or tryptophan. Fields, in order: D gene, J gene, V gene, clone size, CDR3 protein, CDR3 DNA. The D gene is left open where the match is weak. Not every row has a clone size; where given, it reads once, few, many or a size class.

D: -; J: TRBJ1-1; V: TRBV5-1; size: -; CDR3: CASSAVNTEAFF; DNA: TGCGCCAGCAGCGCGGTGAACACTGAAGCTTTCTTT
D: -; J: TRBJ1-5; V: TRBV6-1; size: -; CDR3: CASSEHPPQGNNQPQHF; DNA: TGTGCCAGCAGTGAACACCCCCCTCAGGGAAACAATCAGCCCCAGCATTTT
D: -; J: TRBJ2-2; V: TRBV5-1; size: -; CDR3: CASSLRRGGEAGELFF; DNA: TGCGCCAGCAGCTTGCGGAGGGGGGGCGAGGCCGGGGAGCTGTTTTTT
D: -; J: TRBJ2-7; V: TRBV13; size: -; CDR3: CASSLAGEQYF; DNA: TGTGCCAGCAGCTTAGCAGGCGAGCAGTACTTC
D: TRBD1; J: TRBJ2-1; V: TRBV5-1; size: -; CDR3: CASSLGTGGPYNEQFF; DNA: TGCGCCAGCAGCTTGGGGACAGGGGGCCCCTACAATGAGCAGTTCTTC
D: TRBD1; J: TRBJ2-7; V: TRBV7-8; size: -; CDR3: CASSISGVGTGSYEQYF; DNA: TGTGCCAGCAGTATTTCGGGGGTGGGGACAGGGTCCTACGAGCAGTACTTC
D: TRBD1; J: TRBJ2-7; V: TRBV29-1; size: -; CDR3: CSVESPGTGDYEQYF; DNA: TGCAGCGTTGAATCCCCCGGGACAGGGGATTACGAGCAGTACTTC
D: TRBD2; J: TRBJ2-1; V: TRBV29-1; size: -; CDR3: CSVWIAGDNEQFF; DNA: TGCAGCGTTTGGATAGCGGGGGACAATGAGCAGTTCTTC
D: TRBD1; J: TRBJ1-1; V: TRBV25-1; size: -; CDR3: CASSDHRDRVTEAFF; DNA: TGTGCCAGCAGTGACCACCGGGACAGGGTCACTGAAGCTTTCTTT
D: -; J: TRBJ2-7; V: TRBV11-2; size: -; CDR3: CASSPGSGNYEQYF; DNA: TGTGCCAGCAGCCCGGGGTCGGGAAATTACGAGCAGTACTTC
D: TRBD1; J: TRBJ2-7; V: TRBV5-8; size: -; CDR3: CASSTATGGAYEQYF; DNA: TGTGCCAGCAGCACGGCGACAGGGGGCGCCTACGAGCAGTACTTC
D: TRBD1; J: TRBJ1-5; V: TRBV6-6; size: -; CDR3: CASAPGGGNQPQHF; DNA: TGTGCCAGCGCCCCAGGGGGCGGCAATCAGCCCCAGCATTTT
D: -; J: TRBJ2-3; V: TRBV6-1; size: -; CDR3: CASSEGRDWSGTQYF; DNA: TGTGCCAGCAGTGAAGGGCGGGATTGGTCAGGTACGCAGTATTTT
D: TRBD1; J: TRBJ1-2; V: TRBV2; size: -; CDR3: CASIPTGQFYGYTF; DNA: TGTGCCAGCATCCCCACGGGACAGTTCTATGGCTACACCTTC
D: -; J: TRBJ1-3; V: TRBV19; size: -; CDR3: CASSILPPTPTRFLGNTIYF; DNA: TGTGCCAGTAGTATTCTCCCTCCCACCCCGACGAGGTTCTTAGGAAACACCATATATTTT
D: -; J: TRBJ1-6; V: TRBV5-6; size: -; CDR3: CATTLGGGNHNSPLHF; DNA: TGTGCCACAACTCTCGGGGGGGGCAATCATAATTCACCCCTCCACTTT
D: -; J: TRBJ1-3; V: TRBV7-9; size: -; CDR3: CASSLGTGSGNTIYF; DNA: TGTGCCAGCAGCTTAGGAACAGGGTCTGGAAACACCATATATTTT
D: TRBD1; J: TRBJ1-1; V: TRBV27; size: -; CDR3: CASRLPGGMNTEAFF; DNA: TGTGCCAGCAGACTACCAGGGGGGATGAACACTGAAGCTTTCTTT
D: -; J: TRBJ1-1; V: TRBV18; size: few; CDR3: CASSPQGINTEAFF; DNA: TGTGCCAGCTCACCACAGGGGATCAACACTGAAGCTTTCTTT
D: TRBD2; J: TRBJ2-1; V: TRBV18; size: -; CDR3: CASSPMELAGDNEQFF; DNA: TGTGCCAGCTCACCAATGGAACTAGCGGGGGACAATGAGCAGTTCTTC
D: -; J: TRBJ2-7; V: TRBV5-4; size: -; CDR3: CASSLAAGSAYEQYF; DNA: TGTGCCAGCAGCTTGGCTGCGGGATCGGCCTACGAGCAGTACTTC
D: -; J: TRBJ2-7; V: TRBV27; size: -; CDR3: CASSIGVGVPYEQYF; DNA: TGTGCCAGCAGTATCGGCGTTGGAGTTCCTTACGAGCAGTACTTC
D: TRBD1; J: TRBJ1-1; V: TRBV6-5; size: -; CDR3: CASSYDGGPGTEGF; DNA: TGTGCCAGCAGTTACGATGGGGGCCCCGGGACAGAAGGCTTT
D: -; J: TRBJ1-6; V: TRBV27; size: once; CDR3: CASSESPNSPLHF; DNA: TGTGCCAGCAGCGAAAGCCCCAATTCACCCCTCCACTTT
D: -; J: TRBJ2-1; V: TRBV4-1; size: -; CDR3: CASSQDTYNEQFF; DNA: TGCGCCAGCAGCCAAGACACCTACAATGAGCAGTTCTTC
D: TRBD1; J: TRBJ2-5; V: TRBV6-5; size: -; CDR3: CASRTGGAGTQYF; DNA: TGTGCCAGCAGAACAGGGGGCGCGGGGACCCAGTACTTC
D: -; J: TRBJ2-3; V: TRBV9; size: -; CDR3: CASSSPSDSPTDTQYF; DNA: TGTGCCAGCAGCTCCCCCAGCGACAGCCCCACAGATACGCAGTATTTT
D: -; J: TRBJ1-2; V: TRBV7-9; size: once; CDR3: CASSLEVTLYGYTF; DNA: TGTGCCAGCAGCTTGGAGGTCACCCTCTATGGCTACACCTTC
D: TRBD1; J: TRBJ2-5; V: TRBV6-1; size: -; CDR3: CASRETGSGETQYF; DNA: TGTGCCAGCAGGGAGACAGGGAGCGGTGAGACCCAGTACTTC
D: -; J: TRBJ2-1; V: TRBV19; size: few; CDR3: CASSRLQAYNEQFF; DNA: TGTGCCAGTAGTAGGCTACAGGCCTACAATGAGCAGTTCTTC
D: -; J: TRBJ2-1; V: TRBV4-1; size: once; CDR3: CASSQVSQGYNEQFF; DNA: TGCGCCAGCAGCCAAGTCAGTCAGGGCTACAATGAGCAGTTCTTC
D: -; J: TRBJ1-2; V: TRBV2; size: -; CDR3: CASSEGQYGYTF; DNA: TGTGCCAGCAGTGAAGGACAGTATGGCTACACCTTC
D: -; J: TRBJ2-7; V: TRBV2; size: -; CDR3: CASAPQGGYEQYF; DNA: TGTGCCTCCGCTCCCCAGGGGGGATACGAGCAGTACTTC
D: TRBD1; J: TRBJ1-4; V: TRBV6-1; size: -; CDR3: CASSEASGGLEKLFF; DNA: TGTGCCAGCAGTGAAGCGTCAGGGGGCCTGGAAAAACTGTTTTTT
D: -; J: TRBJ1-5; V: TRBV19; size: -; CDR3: CASSIWGPPQPQHF; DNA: TGTGCCAGTAGTATCTGGGGGCCCCCTCAGCCCCAGCATTTT
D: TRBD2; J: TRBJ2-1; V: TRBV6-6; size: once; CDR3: CASSYPLAGADNEQFF; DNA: TGTGCCAGCAGTTACCCGTTAGCGGGGGCCGACAATGAGCAGTTCTTC
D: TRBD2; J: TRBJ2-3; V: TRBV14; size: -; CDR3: CASSPGLAADTQYF; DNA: TGTGCCAGCAGCCCCGGACTAGCAGCAGATACGCAGTATTTT
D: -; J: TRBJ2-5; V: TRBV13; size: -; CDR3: CASSLYTEETQYF; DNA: TGTGCCAGCAGCTTATATACGGAAGAGACCCAGTACTTC
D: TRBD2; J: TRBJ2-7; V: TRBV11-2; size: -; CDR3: CASRRTSGSSYEQYF; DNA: TGTGCCAGCAGACGGACTAGCGGGTCCTCCTACGAGCAGTACTTC
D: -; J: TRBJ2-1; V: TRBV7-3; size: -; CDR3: CASSSAEFGGKQFF; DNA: TGTGCCAGCAGCTCCGCGGAGTTTGGTGGTAAGCAGTTCTTC
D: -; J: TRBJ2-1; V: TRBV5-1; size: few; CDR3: CATNSGEYSYNEQFF; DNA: TGCGCCACCAACTCGGGGGAGTATTCCTACAATGAGCAGTTCTTC
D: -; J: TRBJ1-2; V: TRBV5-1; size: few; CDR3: CASSLDRSNYGYTF; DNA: TGCGCCAGCAGCTTGGACCGGTCGAACTATGGCTACACCTTC
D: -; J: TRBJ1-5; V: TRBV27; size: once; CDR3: CASSPNGERGYNQPQHF; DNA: TGTGCCAGCAGTCCAAACGGCGAGCGAGGGTACAATCAGCCCCAGCATTTT
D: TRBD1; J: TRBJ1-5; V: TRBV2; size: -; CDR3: CASSEKGAFYQPQHF; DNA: TGTGCCAGCAGTGAAAAGGGGGCGTTTTATCAGCCCCAGCATTTT
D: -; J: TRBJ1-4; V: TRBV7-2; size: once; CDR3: CASSFGGQARKLFF; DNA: TGTGCCAGCAGCTTCGGGGGGCAGGCTCGAAAACTGTTTTTT
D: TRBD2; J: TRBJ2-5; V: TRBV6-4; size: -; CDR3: CASLTTRGGQETQYF; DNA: TGTGCCAGCCTCACTACGCGGGGGGGCCAAGAGACCCAGTACTTC
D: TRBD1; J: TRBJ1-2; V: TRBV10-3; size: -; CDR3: CAISDSIDRGLFYGYTF; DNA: TGTGCCATCAGTGACTCTATTGACAGGGGGCTCTTCTATGGCTACACCTTC
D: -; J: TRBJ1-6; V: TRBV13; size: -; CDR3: CASSDREYNSPLHF; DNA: TGTGCCAGCAGCGACCGGGAGTATAATTCACCCCTCCACTTT
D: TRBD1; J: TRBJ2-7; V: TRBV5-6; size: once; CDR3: CASSTHRGHEQYF; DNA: TGTGCCAGCAGCACACACAGGGGGCACGAGCAGTACTTC
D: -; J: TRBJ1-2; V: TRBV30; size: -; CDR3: CAWSGRGKDYGYTF; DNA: TGTGCCTGGAGTGGTAGGGGGAAGGACTATGGCTACACCTTC
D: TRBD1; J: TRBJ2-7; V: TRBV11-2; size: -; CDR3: CASSLTGGGSSYEQYF; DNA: TGTGCCAGCAGCTTAACAGGGGGCGGAAGCTCCTACGAGCAGTACTTC
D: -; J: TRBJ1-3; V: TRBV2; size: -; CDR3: CASSETRGLGNTIYF; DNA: TGTGCCAGCAGTGAAACTCGGGGATTAGGAAACACCATATATTTT
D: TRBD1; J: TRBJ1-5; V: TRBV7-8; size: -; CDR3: CASSADRGDQPQHF; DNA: TGTGCCAGCAGCGCGGACAGGGGCGATCAGCCCCAGCATTTT
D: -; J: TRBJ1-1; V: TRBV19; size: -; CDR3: CASSTSVSEAFF; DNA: TGTGCCAGTAGTACTTCAGTCTCTGAAGCTTTCTTT
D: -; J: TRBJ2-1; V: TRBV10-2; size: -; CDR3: CASSAQGIEQFF; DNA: TGCGCCAGCAGTGCTCAGGGGATTGAGCAGTTCTTC
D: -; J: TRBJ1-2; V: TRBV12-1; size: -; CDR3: CASSFRKGQGAIFYGYTF; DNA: TGTGCCAGCAGCTTTCGAAAGGGACAGGGGGCGATCTTCTATGGCTACACCTTC
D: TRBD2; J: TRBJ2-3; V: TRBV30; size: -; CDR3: CAWSVERGSTDTQYF; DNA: TGTGCCTGGAGCGTAGAGCGGGGTAGCACAGATACGCAGTATTTT
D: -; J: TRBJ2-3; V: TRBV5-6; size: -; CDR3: CASSLSWLLVGVTDTQYF; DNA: TGTGCCAGCAGCTTGTCGTGGCTCCTAGTGGGTGTTACAGATACGCAGTATTTT
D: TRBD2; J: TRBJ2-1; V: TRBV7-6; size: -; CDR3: CASSSPSGVENEQFF; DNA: TGTGCCAGCAGCTCCCCCAGCGGGGTCGAAAATGAGCAGTTCTTC